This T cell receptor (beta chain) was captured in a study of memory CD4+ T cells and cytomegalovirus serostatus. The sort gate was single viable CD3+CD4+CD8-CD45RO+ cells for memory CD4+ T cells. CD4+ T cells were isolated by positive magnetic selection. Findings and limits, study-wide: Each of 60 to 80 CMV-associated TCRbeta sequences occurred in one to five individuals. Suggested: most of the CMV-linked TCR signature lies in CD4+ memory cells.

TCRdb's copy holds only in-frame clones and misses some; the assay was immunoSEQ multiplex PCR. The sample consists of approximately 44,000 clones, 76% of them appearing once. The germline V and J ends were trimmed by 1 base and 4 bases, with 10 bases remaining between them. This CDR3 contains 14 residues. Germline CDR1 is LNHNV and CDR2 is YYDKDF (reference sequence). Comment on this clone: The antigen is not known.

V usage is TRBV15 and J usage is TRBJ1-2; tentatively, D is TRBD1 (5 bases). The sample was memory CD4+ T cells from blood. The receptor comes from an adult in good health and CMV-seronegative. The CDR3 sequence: CATSRGGDGYGYTF. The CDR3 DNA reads TGTGCCACCAGCAGAGGAGGGGATGGCTATGGCTACACCTTC.